This passage covers 4 T cell receptor beta chains from one sample sequenced in a study of T-cell memory formation after mild COVID-19 (dated by TCRdb to the early 2020s). Library method: 5' RACE. This sample was sequenced with an Illumina NovaSeq 6000. TCRdb reworked the public reads: Q25 trimming with fastp, MiXCR clone assembly, productive beta chains retained. Duplicate CDR3 protein sequences are folded into a single record with the most common DNA and genes. Here the sample has approximately 390,000 distinct CDR3 sequences; around a sixth occur a single time. 20% to 25% of the sample belongs to the ten largest clones. The sample was PBMCs or a T cell subset sorted from them (not recorded which). The receptors derive from a man aged 18 to 30 who had mild COVID-19 (a few samples of this study predate the infection). The sample titles of this study are shuffled in the database, so cell type and time point are left out; the donor was told from shared clones.

This clonotype appeared a few times. CDR3 loop: CASSQDALSGDRTGELFF. The CDR3 region has the DNA TGTGCCAGCAGCCAAGACGCTCTTAGCGGGGACCGAACCGGGGAGCTGTTTTTT. The chain links TRBV4-2 to TRBJ2-2; 8 bases are shared with TRBD2. Trimming removed 0 bases from V and 5 bases from J; junction bases left unmatched: 11. Per the germline V gene, CDR1 is LGHNA and CDR2 is YNFKEQ. This CDR3 has 18 residues.

This chain links TRBV24-1 with TRBJ2-6; no definite D call. There are 13 residues in the CDR3. The ends were cut back, 6 bases at V and 4 bases at J, with 6 bases in the middle. In germline, CDR1 is KGHDR, CDR2 SFDVKD. CDR3 loop: CATSPSGANVLTF. The CDR3 DNA reads as TGTGCCACCAGTCCATCCGGGGCCAACGTCCTGACTTTC.

For the CDR3, the DNA is TGTGCCAGCAGCTTACATTCGAAGTCTGAAGCTTTCTTT. Translation gives CASSLHSKSEAFF. This sequence joins TRBV7-2 and TRBJ1-1, with D unresolved. Germline CDR1 and CDR2: SGHTA and FQGNSA. The CDR3 sequence is 13 residues long. Trimming stripped 2 bases from V and 6 bases from J, with 10 bases between.

The chain has TRBV30 and TRBJ1-2; D remains ambiguous. The CDR3 has 12 amino acids. Germline V gene lookup returns CDR1 GTSNPN and CDR2 SVGIG (reference sequence). Trimming removed 6 bases from V and 2 bases from J, with 10 bases in between. In DNA form, the CDR3 reads TGTGCCTGCTTGGGAGGCAACTATGGCTACACCTTC. Amino acids: CACLGGNYGYTF.